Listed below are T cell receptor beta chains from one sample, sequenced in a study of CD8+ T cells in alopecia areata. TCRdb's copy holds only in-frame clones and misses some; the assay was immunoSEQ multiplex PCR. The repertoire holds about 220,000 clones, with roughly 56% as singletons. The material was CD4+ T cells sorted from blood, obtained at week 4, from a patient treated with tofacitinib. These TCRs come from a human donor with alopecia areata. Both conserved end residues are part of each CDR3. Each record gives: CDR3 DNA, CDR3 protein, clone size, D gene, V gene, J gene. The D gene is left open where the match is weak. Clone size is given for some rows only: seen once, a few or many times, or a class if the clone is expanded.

TGTGCCAGCAGCCCCCAGGTCGGGGAGCTGTTTTTT	CASSPQVGELFF	NA	NA	TRBV5-6	TRBJ2-2
TGCAGCGTACCGGGACAGTCCTACGAGCAGTACTTC	CSVPGQSYEQYF	NA	TRBD1	TRBV29-1	TRBJ2-7
TGTGCCAGCAGCTTACGCGGGGGCATTTGGAGAGCAACTAATGAAAAACTGTTTTTT	CASSLRGGIWRATNEKLFF	few	NA	TRBV7-9	TRBJ1-4
TGCAGCGTCGTTGGCGTCTACGAGCAGTACTTC	CSVVGVYEQYF	NA	NA	TRBV29-1	TRBJ2-7
TGTGCCAGCAGCTTAAGCACCGGGGAGCTGTTTTTT	CASSLSTGELFF	NA	NA	TRBV7-2	TRBJ2-2
TGTGCCAGCAGCCTACGGACAGGCACAGATACGCAGTATTTT	CASSLRTGTDTQYF	NA	NA	TRBV7-2	TRBJ2-3
TGTGCCAGCAGAAGGACAGGGGTTGAGAATGAGCAGTTCTTC	CASRRTGVENEQFF	NA	TRBD1	TRBV6-5	TRBJ2-1
TGTGCCATCAGTGAGTCGGGACAAAGCGGGACTAGCAATCAGCCCCAGCATTTT	CAISESGQSGTSNQPQHF	few	NA	TRBV10-3	TRBJ1-5
TGCGCCAGCAGCCAAGATATAATTAGGACAGATACGCAGTATTTT	CASSQDIIRTDTQYF	NA	NA	TRBV4-3	TRBJ2-3
TGTGCCACCAGCAAAGGCAAGGAGACCCAGTACTTC	CATSKGKETQYF	NA	NA	TRBV15	TRBJ2-5
TGTGCCAGCAGCTTATTTCCGGGGGCAACCACTGAAGCTTTCTTT	CASSLFPGATTEAFF	many	NA	TRBV7-8	TRBJ1-1
TGCGCCAGCAGCCCCCAGGGAGTGAACACTGAAGCTTTCTTT	CASSPQGVNTEAFF	NA	NA	TRBV5-1	TRBJ1-1
TGTGCCATCAGTGATGGAGGGACGCCAGATACGCAGTATTTT	CAISDGGTPDTQYF	NA	NA	TRBV10-3	TRBJ2-3
TGTGCCAGCAGTGGGGACGCACCCGCATATGGCTACACCTTC	CASSGDAPAYGYTF	NA	NA	TRBV6-5	TRBJ1-2
TGTGCCAGCAGCCCCCGTGGTGGGGGGCCCTACGAGCAGTACTTC	CASSPRGGGPYEQYF	few	NA	TRBV7-2	TRBJ2-7
TGTGCCAGCAGCTTAGTGGCTAGCGGGGGGGCCTCCTACGAGCAGTACTTC	CASSLVASGGASYEQYF	few	TRBD2	TRBV7-8	TRBJ2-7
TGTGCCAGCAGCCGACTGGGATCAGATACGCAGTATTTT	CASSRLGSDTQYF	few	NA	TRBV14	TRBJ2-3
TGTGCCAGCAACCCCGGCCAGGGACTAGCGGGGGGAATCCAAGAGACCCAGTACTTC	CASNPGQGLAGGIQETQYF	NA	TRBD2	TRBV7-2	TRBJ2-5
TGTGCCAGCAGCCGGAGCGTGGGAAGCTCCTACAATGAGCAGTTCTTC	CASSRSVGSSYNEQFF	NA	NA	TRBV9	TRBJ2-1